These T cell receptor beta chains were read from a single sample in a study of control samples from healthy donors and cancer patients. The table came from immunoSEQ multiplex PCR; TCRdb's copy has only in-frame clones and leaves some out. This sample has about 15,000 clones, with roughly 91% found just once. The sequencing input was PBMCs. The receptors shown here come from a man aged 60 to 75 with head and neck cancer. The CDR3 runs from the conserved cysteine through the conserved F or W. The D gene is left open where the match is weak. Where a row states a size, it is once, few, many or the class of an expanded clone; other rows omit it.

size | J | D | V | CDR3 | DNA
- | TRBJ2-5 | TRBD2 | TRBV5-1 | CASSRGTSGKETQYF | TGCGCCAGCAGCCGCGGGACTAGCGGAAAAGAGACCCAGTACTTC
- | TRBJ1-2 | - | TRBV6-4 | CASSESGVGGYTF | TGTGCCAGCAGTGAGTCGGGAGTAGGGGGCTACACCTTC
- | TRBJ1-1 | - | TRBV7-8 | CASSLWEEEAFF | TGTGCCAGCAGCCTGTGGGAGGAAGAAGCTTTCTTT
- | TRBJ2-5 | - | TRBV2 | CASSDSKNQETQYF | TGTGCCAGCAGTGATAGTAAGAACCAAGAGACCCAGTACTTC
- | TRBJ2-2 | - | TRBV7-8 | CASSSLPAGTGELFF | TGTGCCAGCAGCTCTCTCCCAGCGGGTACCGGGGAGCTGTTTTTT
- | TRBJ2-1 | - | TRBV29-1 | CSVEVDAGNNEQFF | TGCAGCGTTGAGGTTGATGCAGGAAACAATGAGCAGTTCTTC
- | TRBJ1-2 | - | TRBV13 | CASSDIQAVANYGYTF | TGTGCCAGCAGCGATATACAGGCTGTCGCTAACTATGGCTACACCTTC
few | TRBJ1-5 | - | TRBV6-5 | CASSYRPGWDQPQHF | TGTGCCAGCAGTTACCGTCCGGGTTGGGATCAGCCCCAGCATTTT
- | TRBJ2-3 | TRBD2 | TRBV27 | CASSSGTRGDTQYF | TGTGCCAGCAGTTCCGGGACTAGAGGAGATACGCAGTATTTT
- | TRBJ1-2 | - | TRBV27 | CASRGTARDGYTF | TGTGCCAGTCGAGGGACGGCCCGGGATGGCTACACCTTC
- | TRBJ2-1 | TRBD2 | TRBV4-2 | CASSQVLAGENEQFF | TGTGCCAGCAGCCAAGTACTAGCGGGGGAGAATGAGCAGTTCTTC
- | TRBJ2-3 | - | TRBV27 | CASSLSRATDTQYF | TGTGCCAGCAGTTTATCGAGGGCGACAGATACGCAGTATTTT
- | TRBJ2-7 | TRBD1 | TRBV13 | CASSSRQGAYEQYF | TGTGCCAGCAGCTCCCGACAGGGGGCCTACGAGCAGTACTTC